Listed here are 27 T cell receptor beta chains from one sample, sequenced in a study of regulatory T cells in long-lasting Graves disease. Time point in this sample: newly diagnosed GD, antithyroid drugs for less than 3 months. PBMC RNA was the source of the TCR library. CDR3-region Arm-PCR and iRepertoire HTBI primers produced the TCR beta libraries. TCRdb re-called the multiplex PCR reads through MiXCR, storing one row per CDR3 protein. The sample yields about 620,000 distinct CDR3 sequences, 15% to 20% seen once. This sample also belongs to another study, concerning T cells in Graves' hyperthyroidism and ophthalmopathy.

Sequencing was performed on peripheral blood mononuclear cells (PBMCs), taken at new diagnosis, from a patient treated with antithyroid drugs. These receptor sequences come from a young woman with Graves disease.

At least ten counts were recorded for this clonotype. The V and J genes are TRBV2 and TRBJ2-3; D is perhaps TRBD2 (5 bases). Germline V gene data show CDR1 as SNHLY and CDR2 as FYNNEI. The CDR3 is 14 residues long. Trimming pared 3 bases from V and 3 bases from J, leaving 10 bases between. This CDR3 reads CASSERRATDTQYF. Written as DNA, the CDR3 is TGTGCCAGCAGTGAGAGGCGGGCGACAGATACGCAGTATTTT.

The chain has TRBV4-1 and TRBJ1-2; D unresolved. The CDR3 runs 14 residues. With 1 base removed from V and 8 bases from J, the gap between germline ends came to 14 bases. Germline V gene lookup returns CDR1 MGHRA and CDR2 YSYEKL. CDR3 in amino acids: CASSQAGSDTGYTF. CDR3 DNA: TGCGCCAGCAGCCAAGCTGGCTCGGATACCGGCTACACCTTC.

This clonotype was observed at least ten times. The V gene is TRBV30, the J gene TRBJ1-4; TRBD1 might be the D (6 bases). The CDR3 is made up of 13 amino acids. The germline V and J ends were trimmed by 5 bases and 8 bases, with 15 bases remaining between them. Germline loops: CDR1 GTSNPN, CDR2 SVGIG (reference sequence). The CDR3 loop reads CAWETGFKEKLFF. Here the CDR3 DNA reads TGTGCCTGGGAGACAGGCTTTAAAGAAAAACTGTTTTTT.

A few counts support this clonotype. The gene calls are TRBV5-4 and TRBJ2-2, with 7 bases matching TRBD2. The germline V gene encodes CDR1 SGHNT and CDR2 YYREEE (reference sequence). V lost 2 bases and J lost 4; bases outside the gene matches: 8. The CDR3 loop spans 16 amino acids. CDR3 residues: CASSFWGGMSTGELFF. The CDR3 DNA reads TGTGCCAGCAGCTTTTGGGGGGGGATGTCCACCGGGGAGCTGTTTTTT.

This rearrangement joins TRBV20-1 to TRBJ1-2; TRBD1 is a possible D gene (5 bases). The germline V gene encodes CDR1 DFQATT and CDR2 SNEGSKA (reference sequence). This CDR3 region has 13 residues. V lost 6 bases, J lost 4 bases, and 15 bases lay in between. CDR3 DNA sequence: TGCAGTGCCAGGGACGGCATTGTCTATGGCTACACCTTC. Amino acids: CSARDGIVYGYTF.

This clonotype was counted at least ten times. The V and J genes are TRBV11-3 and TRBJ2-1; TRBD1 matches 7 bases. Germline CDR1 reads SGHNT; CDR2 reads YENEEA. The trim removed 4 bases at V and 3 bases at J, leaving 6 bases unmatched. This CDR3 spans 15 amino acids. The CDR3 DNA reads TGTGCCAGCAGCTCCCGCAGGGGGAACTACAATGAGCAGTTCTTC. It translates to CASSSRRGNYNEQFF.

The J gene is TRBJ1-1, the V gene TRBV11-2; D is undetermined. Trimming pared 3 bases from V and 6 bases from J, leaving 11 bases between. The CDR3 runs to 13 residues. Germline V CDR1 and CDR2: SGHAT, FQNNGV. The CDR3 reads CASSLMLESEAFF. DNA for the CDR3: TGTGCCAGCAGCTTGATGTTGGAATCTGAAGCTTTCTTT.

This clonotype occurred many times. The chain combines TRBV29-1 with TRBJ2-1; perhaps TRBD2 as D (6 bases). Trimming took 4 bases from V and 2 from J, leaving 9 bases between them. The CDR3 has 13 residues. Germline CDR1 and CDR2: SQVTM and ANQGSEA. For the CDR3, the DNA is TGCAGCGTTGCACGGGAGACCTACAATGAGCAGTTCTTC. Protein sequence: CSVARETYNEQFF.

This clonotype was seen repeatedly, ten times or more. In DNA, the CDR3 is TGTGCCAGCAGCCAAGAGGGAGTGTCAGCTTTCTTT. Protein: CASSQEGVSAFF. This chain joins TRBV3-1 and TRBJ1-1; D ambiguous. Germline V CDR1 and CDR2: LGHDT, YNNKEL (reference sequence). The CDR3 is 12 residues long. V was clipped by 0 bases and J by 10 bases, with 9 bases between them.

This clonotype has only a few counts. The chain links TRBV28 to TRBJ1-2; 9 bases agree with TRBD1. The CDR3 length is 16 residues. In germline, CDR1 is MDHEN, CDR2 SYDVKM. The junction had 10 bases not matched to a gene; V was cut back by 7 bases and J by 1 base. Written as DNA, the CDR3 is TGTGCCAGCACCCTCCAACAGGGGGCCTTTAACTATGGCTACACCTTC. This codes for CASTLQQGAFNYGYTF.

This clonotype appeared many times. This chain connects TRBV12-3 or TRBV12-4 to TRBJ2-7; TRBD1 agrees at 8 bases. The CDR3 totals 14 residues. Germline trimming cut 7 bases from V and 2 bases from J; bases unmatched to any gene: 7. Here the CDR3 DNA reads TGTGCCAGCAAACCGGGACAGGCGGCCTACGAGCAGTACTTC. This codes for CASKPGQAAYEQYF.

The sample holds many counts of this clonotype. The V and J genes are TRBV12-3 or TRBV12-4 and TRBJ1-5; D is uncertain. This CDR3 has 13 amino acids. Trimming shortened V by 4 bases and J by 9 bases, and 13 bases separated the two germline ends. For the CDR3, the DNA is TGTGCCAGCAGTTGGTTGCCAAGCGGGCCCCAGCATTTT. The encoded protein is CASSWLPSGPQHF.

This clonotype was observed many times. The chain couples TRBV5-1 to TRBJ1-2; no clear D gene. Trimming took 0 bases from V and 3 from J, leaving 9 bases between them. Germline V gene lookup returns CDR1 SGHRS and CDR2 YFSETQ. There are 14 residues in the CDR3. The CDR3 protein is CASSLGQEYYGYTF. The CDR3 bases are TGCGCCAGCAGCTTGGGGCAGGAATACTATGGCTACACCTTC.

The chain joins TRBV5-1 to TRBJ2-2; no firm D call. The germline V gene encodes CDR1 SGHRS and CDR2 YFSETQ. This CDR3 has 16 residues. The V gene lost 0 bases and the J gene lost 0 bases, with 9 bases spanning the gap. Here the CDR3 reads CASSLASLSNTGELFF. The CDR3 region has the DNA TGCGCCAGCAGCTTGGCGAGTCTCTCGAACACCGGGGAGCTGTTTTTT.

At least ten counts were recorded for this clonotype. The chain is built from TRBV27 and TRBJ2-2, with no clear D. Germline assignment: CDR1 MNHEY and CDR2 SMNVEV (reference sequence). This CDR3 contains 14 residues. V was shortened by 5 bases and J by 3 bases, with 10 bases between the two germline ends. The CDR3 region has the DNA TGTGCCAGCAGTCGTCGGGCGGACACCGGGGAGCTGTTTTTT. This codes for CASSRRADTGELFF.

The gene calls are TRBV19 and TRBJ1-5; no reliable D call. V was pared by 8 bases and J by 4 bases, with 21 bases between. CDR1 is LNHDA and CDR2 is SQIVND in the germline V gene (reference sequence). This CDR3 is 16 amino acids long. CDR3 nucleotides: TGTGCCAGTCAACTAGACATCCGGGGTGAAAATCAGCCCCAGCATTTT. The encoded protein is CASQLDIRGENQPQHF.

This rearrangement joins TRBV9 to TRBJ1-3; 11 bases align to TRBD1. The CDR3 totals 16 residues. Trimming took 4 bases from V and 7 from J; bases not matched to a gene: 10. Germline V gene sequence: CDR1 SGDLS, CDR2 YYNGEE. CDR3 sequence (DNA): TGTGCCAGCAGCATTGACCGGGACAGGGGGTTGAACACCATATATTTT. Its protein is CASSIDRDRGLNTIYF.

The gene calls are TRBV2 and TRBJ2-1, with no clear D. The V end was cut by 4 bases, the J end by 0 bases, with 13 bases between. CDR3 length: 16 amino acids. The germline gives CDR1 SNHLY, CDR2 FYNNEI. The CDR3, as DNA: TGTGCCAGCAGTGGTGATACGGCGAGCTCCTACAATGAGCAGTTCTTC. Its protein product is CASSGDTASSYNEQFF.

This chain joins TRBV5-5 and TRBJ1-5; 9 positions agree with TRBD1. There are 18 residues in the CDR3. The V gene's germline CDR1 is SGHKS and CDR2 YYEKEE (reference sequence). V lost 1 base and J lost 0; bases outside the gene matches: 8. This chain's CDR3 is CASSLKWTGEYSNQPQHF. CDR3 nucleotide sequence: TGTGCCAGCAGCTTGAAGTGGACAGGGGAATATAGCAATCAGCCCCAGCATTTT.

This clonotype was recorded many times. CDR3 nucleotides: TGTGCCAGCTCACGGAGCCTTTTGGGACAGTACGAGCAGTACTTC. Its translation: CASSRSLLGQYEQYF. The V gene is TRBV27, the J gene TRBJ2-7; 7 bases align to TRBD1. The CDR3 length is 15 residues. J was trimmed by 4 bases and V by 8 bases; bases with no gene match: 14. The V gene's germline CDR1 is MNHEY and CDR2 SMNVEV (reference sequence).

This clonotype has just a few counts. The genes are TRBV6-2 or TRBV6-3 and TRBJ2-1, with 14 bases fitting TRBD2. This CDR3 has 16 residues. V gave up 4 bases and J gave up 5 bases; unmatched junction bases: 4. The germline V gene has CDR1 MNHEY and CDR2 SVGEGT. The CDR3 region is CASSSTTSGRDNEQFF. In DNA form, the CDR3 reads TGTGCCAGCAGTTCCACGACTAGCGGGAGGGACAATGAGCAGTTCTTC.

The rearrangement links TRBV3-1 to TRBJ2-4, with TRBD1 matching over 7 bases. From germline, CDR1 is LGHDT and CDR2 YNNKEL (reference sequence). V shed 4 bases, J shed 13 bases, and the junction held 10 bases outside the gene matches. This CDR3 spans 13 amino acids. CDR3 DNA sequence: TGTGCCAGCAGCCTATATCGGGACAGAACACAGTACTTC. Translation: CASSLYRDRTQYF.

This clonotype was counted a few times. This sequence joins TRBV7-9 and TRBJ2-5, with D unclear. V lost 2 bases to trimming and J lost 5 bases, with 12 bases between them. This CDR3 spans 14 amino acids. Germline-derived CDR1 and CDR2 are SEHNR and FQNEAQ (reference sequence). The CDR3 sequence: CASSLNGLAETQYF. CDR3 in DNA: TGTGCCAGCAGCTTAAATGGGCTCGCGGAGACCCAGTACTTC.

The chain has TRBV12-3 or TRBV12-4 and TRBJ1-3; no clear D gene. The CDR3 spans 18 residues. V dropped 1 base and J dropped 0 bases, with 16 bases sitting between them. Here the CDR3 reads CASSLDLRGIGSGNTIYF. In DNA form, the CDR3 reads TGTGCCAGCAGTTTAGATCTTCGTGGTATCGGCTCTGGAAACACCATATATTTT.

This clonotype was seen a few times. V and J are TRBV18 and TRBJ1-5, with a weak D call TRBD1 (6 bases). Germline V gene lookup returns CDR1 KGHSH and CDR2 LQKENI. With 4 bases removed from V and 3 bases from J, the gap between germline ends came to 13 bases. The CDR3 is 15 residues long. The CDR3 is CASSLTGQFNQPQHF. The CDR3 nucleotides read TGTGCCAGCTCACTTACCGGACAGTTCAATCAGCCCCAGCATTTT.

A word on this clonotype: One base away lies a much larger clone, so this may be a sequencing read error. The chain employs TRBV11-2 and TRBJ1-2; D unclear. The germline V gene has CDR1 SGHAT and CDR2 FQNNGV. The length of the CDR3 is 14 residues. The CDR3 spells CASSSRHGYYGCTF. CDR3 bases: TGTGCCAGCAGCTCTCGACACGGATACTATGGCTGCACCTTC.

The chain employs TRBV10-3 and TRBJ2-7; 11 bases agree with TRBD2. V gave up 2 bases and J gave up 4 bases; unmatched junction bases: 7. Germline values: CDR1 ENHRY, CDR2 SYGVKD. This CDR3 has 16 amino acids. In nucleotides, the CDR3 is TGTGCCATCAGTGAGCGTACTAGCGGGAGTAGTTACGAGCAGTACTTC. It is translated as CAISERTSGSSYEQYF.